The 7 T cell receptor beta chains given below trace back to one sample, sequenced in a study of blood T cell repertoires in COVID-19. This table comes from immunoSEQ multiplex PCR, and its TCRdb copy is limited to in-frame clones, with some not included. The data contain under 75,000 clones, 79% of them singletons. Sequencing used peripheral blood. All receptors come from a woman between 65 and 79 years old with acute or convalescent COVID-19.

This clone appeared a few times. The chain carries TRBV28 and TRBJ2-1; D remains ambiguous. The CDR3 has 13 residues. Germline V gene data show CDR1 as MDHEN and CDR2 as SYDVKM. Trimming took off 5 bases at V and 4 bases at J, with 9 bases between the two ends. The CDR3 region is CASSLLRYNEQFF. CDR3 nucleotide sequence: TGTGCCAGCAGTCTCCTTCGGTACAATGAGCAGTTCTTC.

V is TRBV11-3 and J is TRBJ2-7; tentative D call: TRBD2 (6 bases). V lost 2 bases and J 3 bases, leaving 14 bases between the germline ends. The CDR3 covers 15 residues. Germline lookup yields CDR1 SGHNT and CDR2 YENEEA. The CDR3 region is CASSLYGTGDYEQYF. The CDR3 nucleotides read TGTGCCAGCAGCTTATACGGAACGGGGGACTACGAGCAGTACTTC.

This clone was observed a single time. The chain uses TRBV3-1 (or the pseudogene TRBV3-2) and TRBJ2-3; D is perhaps TRBD2 (7 bases). The V and J ends lost 4 bases and 0 bases respectively, with 14 bases between them. There are 16 residues in the CDR3. Germline V gives CDR1 LGHDT, CDR2 YNNKEL (reference sequence). The CDR3 DNA is TGTGCCAGCAGCCGCCGGGGGGCCGGAAGCACAGATACGCAGTATTTT. Its translation is CASSRRGAGSTDTQYF.

This sequence joins TRBV11-2 and TRBJ2-5; TRBD2 agrees at 11 bases. The CDR3 is 16 residues long. V lost 3 bases to trimming and J lost 4 bases; unmatched junction nucleotides: 7. CDR1 and CDR2 (germline): SGHAT, FQNNGV. The CDR3 DNA reads TGTGCCAGCAGCTTTCTAGCGGGGGGTGGAGGAGAGACCCAGTACTTC. Translating it yields CASSFLAGGGGETQYF.

The chain links TRBV27 to TRBJ2-4; weak D call: TRBD1 (5 bases). The ends were cut back, 4 bases at V and 9 bases at J, with 16 bases in the middle. CDR3 size: 14 residues. Germline CDR1 and CDR2: MNHEY and SMNVEV (reference sequence). In DNA, the CDR3 is TGTGCCAGCAGTTCCAGGGTGTCCCGACGCATTCAGTACTTC. This translates into CASSSRVSRRIQYF.

The chain uses TRBV9 and TRBJ2-1; TRBD1 aligns across 9 bases. Per germline, CDR1 SGDLS and CDR2 YYNGEE. V trimming: 0 bases; J trimming: 8 bases; junction bases outside the gene matches: 9. This CDR3 region has 16 residues. The CDR3 is CASSVARQGVMHEQFF. In nucleotides, the CDR3 is TGTGCCAGCAGCGTAGCGCGACAGGGGGTTATGCATGAGCAGTTCTTC. Full variable domain (remainder filled in from reference TRBV9 and TRBJ2-1): DSGVTQTPKHLITATGQRVTLRCSPRSGDLSVYWYQQSLDQGLQFLIQYYNGEERAKGNILERFSAQQFPDLHSELNLSSLELGDSALYFCASSVARQGVMHEQFFGPGTRLTVL.

V is TRBV11-3 and J is TRBJ2-3; 7 bases line up with TRBD2. The CDR3 length is 16 residues. The germline V gene encodes CDR1 SGHNT and CDR2 YENEEA. V shed 2 bases and J 1 base; nucleotides not matched to a gene: 6. CDR3 coding DNA: TGTGCCAGCAGCTTACCTCCGGGGAGGGGCACAGATACGCAGTATTTT. It encodes CASSLPPGRGTDTQYF. The full variable domain, rest sourced from reference TRBV11-3 and TRBJ2-3, is EAGVVQSPRYKIIEKKQPVAFWCNPISGHNTLYWYLQNLGQGPELLIRYENEEAVDDSQLPKDRFSAERLKGVDSTLKIQPAELGDSAVYLCASSLPPGRGTDTQYFGPGTRLTVL.